Sequencing of this TCR beta chain was carried out in a study of blood T cell repertoires in COVID-19. The wider study: COVID-19 samples collected from the United States, Italy and Spain covered acute and convalescent phases. The analysed material was cDNA or gDNA that came from T cells, B-cell-depleted T cells, or PBMCs.

V was clipped by 1 base and J by 5 bases, with 22 bases between them. CDR3 length: 18 residues. CDR1 SGHRS and CDR2 YFSETQ come from the germline V gene. Enrolled through a virtual design, the participants were between roughly 18 and 95 years of age and came from about two dozen US areas. Authors' data handling: Reference gene primer amplification yielded estimated nucleated cell counts. The table came from immunoSEQ multiplex PCR; TCRdb's copy has only in-frame clones and leaves some out. The V and J calls and clone size come from that table; D and trimming were worked out from the DNA. Of around 250,000 clones listed, approximately 78% are singletons.

Input material: PBMCs or T cells enriched from blood (not recorded which). This clonotype was obtained from a middle-aged man who had been exposed to COVID-19. The J gene is TRBJ2-1, the V gene TRBV5-1; D perhaps matches TRBD2 (5 bases). CDR3 coding DNA: TGCGCCAGCAGCTTGTGGGGAGCGAACAATGGGCGACACAATGAGCAGTTCTTC. Translating gives CASSLWGANNGRHNEQFF.